The present T cell receptor (beta chain) was sequenced within a study of type 1 and type 2 diabetes patients (dated by TCRdb to between 2015 and 2016). General notes on the study: About ten type 1 diabetes patients, four type 2 diabetes patients and about 6 nondiabetic controls were recruited in China to form the cohort. Across the study, CD4+ and CD8+ T cells were positively selected from PBMCs by means of CD4 or CD8 MicroBeads on MACS columns. The study profiled TCRbeta repertoires by high-throughput sequencing to compare type 1 diabetes, type 2 diabetes and nondiabetic individuals. A total of roughly 20,000,000 paired-end reads was generated across the whole study. V gene usage was similar between roughly 18-cycle and approximately 23-cycle amplification, suggesting similar primer efficiencies and random PCR bias. For the type 1 diabetes patients, the type 2 diabetes patients acted as a disease comparison group. The TCRbeta libraries underwent paired-end sequencing on Illumina HiSeq 2000 or MiSeq instruments.

Overall study outcomes, separate from this receptor: Type 2 diabetes patients had few highly-expanded CD4+ clones, median one, accounting for a median roughly 4% of reads. Study groups were not matched for age and gender, which possibly biased interpretation. Because only a limited number of T2D and control samples were sequenced, some T1D-only HECs might also appear in more T2D or control samples. Type 2 diabetes and control samples had highly correlated V and J gene usage patterns, with an average between-sample correlation of roughly 0.97. In both CD4+ and CD8+ T cells, type 2 diabetes repertoires were highly diverse, with diversity significantly greater than that of type 1 diabetes repertoires.

The germline V gene supplies CDR1 SGHTA and CDR2 FQGTGA. V is pared back by 5 bases and J by 4 bases, with 15 bases lying between the germline termini. The CDR3, cysteine through phenylalanine, is 14 amino acids long. Only CDR3 DNA is held: 42 bases, read in frame from base 1. With respect to this clonotype: No cognate antigen has been identified for it. Base qualities are not at hand, and no much larger clone is one base apart.

Every diabetic patient fulfilled standard classification criteria for type 1 or type 2 diabetes, and glucose and C-peptide were measured using WHO-recommended methods. Donors with other autoimmune diseases or infections within the previous four weeks were excluded. A roughly 10-milliliter sample of peripheral blood was drawn from every participant. PBMCs were isolated with LymphoPrep density separation. Instrument on record: Illumina MiSeq. Genomic DNA from sorted T cell subsets was used as template for TCRbeta CDR3 amplification. The TCRbeta CDR3 region was amplified by multiplex PCR with 30 forward and 13 reverse primers. PCR products were purified with AMPure XP beads, after which indices and adaptors were added in a second approximately 25-cycle PCR. Libraries were gel-purified using the QIAquick Gel Extraction Kit before sequencing. As for the original processing: FLASH was used to merge the paired-end reads, and IgBLAST was used to align the reads to IMGT V, D and J germline references. Reads with below 70% alignment identity to germline references were discarded, leaving 11,114,426 reads study-wide. IMGT definitions were followed to assign CDR3 boundaries, reading frame and productivity. Highly-expanded clones were defined as clones at or above 1% of reads, and diversity was measured by normalized Shannon entropy. Group differences in Shannon entropy were tested with unpaired two-tailed t-tests. Using fastp at Q25 and MiXCR, TCRdb reprocessed the public reads and kept productive beta chains. For every CDR3 protein sequence, its rows merge into one entry that carries the most common genes and DNA. V and J calls and clone size were set by TCRdb, not the authors. The table for this sample lists fewer than 350,000 distinct CDR3 sequences; roughly 48% of them were counted only once. Jointly, the top ten make up 12% to 15% of the sample.

Source material: peripheral blood mononuclear cells (PBMCs). Recombination connected TRBV7-3 to TRBJ2-7; TRBD1 is perhaps the D gene, given 7 matching bases. The clonotype originates from a man younger than 35 with type 2 diabetes. CDR3 reads: CASSQGEERYEQYF. The sequenced DNA is TGTGCCAGCAGCCAGGGGGAGGAAAGGTACGAGCAGTACTTC.